The table lists the clone carrying this T cell receptor (beta chain) with many counts. The target antigen is unknown. This specimen comes from a study of identical twins. Study results and caveats: Fewer insertions were carried by abundant cord blood beta clonotypes, but none was seen in memory repertoires.

The V gene's germline CDR1 is SGHRS and CDR2 YFSETQ. V lost 4 bases and J 10 bases, leaving 15 bases between the germline ends. The CDR3 runs 13 residues. TCRdb re-analysed the 5' RACE reads in MiXCR, keeping a single row per CDR3 protein. This table holds around 650,000 distinct CDR3 sequences, under 8.5% found once. This same sample was also taken into another study, of yellow fever vaccine responses in identical twins.

The specimen sequenced was PBMCs. The TCR comes from a woman aged 18-29 years in good health. The genes are TRBV5-1 and TRBJ2-1, with D tentatively TRBD1 or TRBD2 (5 bases each). CDR3 bases: TGCGCCAGCAGCGCGGACAACGGCGGGGAGCAGTTCTTC. Its protein is CASSADNGGEQFF.